This TCR beta chain was documented in a study of CD8 T cells in ankylosing spondylitis. Study observations and caveats: Previously reported in reactive arthritis synovial fluid and blood were some of the motif variants. One TCR beta motif, made up of several highly homologous variants, appeared characteristic of ankylosing spondylitis blood. There was reportedly significant enrichment of clones that were disease-linked in matched ankylosing spondylitis synovial fluid.

This clonotype was observed a few times. Its target is unknown. This CDR3 has 13 residues. The germline V and J ends were trimmed by 6 bases and 0 bases, with 8 bases remaining between them. Germline V gene data show CDR1 as SGHTA and CDR2 as FQGNSA. Quantitative 5'-RACE was performed with molecular barcodes, and it yielded the TCR beta libraries. MiXCR was run by TCRdb on the 5' RACE reads, yielding one entry per CDR3 protein. Of 250,000 or so distinct CDR3 sequences detected, more than 20% appear once; the ten largest clones hold less than 0.75%. This sequence joins TRBV7-2 and TRBJ2-5, with D unclear. The TCR originated in a male donor with ankylosing spondylitis or in good health (not recorded which). The specimen was blood, either unsorted or a sorted T cell fraction (not recorded which). CDR3 amino acids: CASSSSNQETQYF. The CDR3 bases are TGTGCCAGCAGTTCCTCGAACCAAGAGACCCAGTACTTC.